This entry is about one T cell receptor (beta chain). These data belong to a study of cytotoxic CD8 clonotypes in ibrutinib-treated CLL. V was shortened by 3 bases and J by 1 base, with 7 bases between the two germline ends. The CDR3 runs 15 residues. Germline CDR1 SEHNR, CDR2 FQNEAQ (reference sequence). Produced via immunoSEQ multiplex PCR; TCRdb's table is partial and in-frame only. Found here are over 70,000 clones, about 82% of them singletons; the top ten hold under 6.5%. The TCR was taken from a human donor with chronic lymphocytic leukemia. Sequencing was performed on PBMCs, taken before ibrutinib treatment. The rearrangement joins TRBV7-9 to TRBJ2-6; TRBD1 is a possible D gene (6 bases). CDR3 sequence reads: CASSFTGSGANVLTF. In DNA form, the CDR3 reads TGTGCCAGCAGCTTCACAGGGTCTGGGGCCAACGTCCTGACTTTC.